This TCR beta chain is from a study of human T cells and chemical hapten exposure. As to time point: patch test 1, 2 weeks after DPC sensitization. Specified treatment: therapeutic diphenylcyclopropenone sensitization with weekly scalp DPC. TCRdb passed the RACE reads through MiXCR, listing each CDR3 protein once. Here the sample spans under 450,000 distinct CDR3 sequences, approximately 5% being singletons. This clonotype was observed many times. CDR3 length equals 14 residues. From germline, CDR1 is SNHLY and CDR2 FYNNEI. Trimming left V 2 bases short and J 1 base short, with 8 bases between. The clonotype originates from a woman aged 50 to 60 with alopecia areata. Some clones in this sample may be carry-over from other donors' samples. The material was whole blood, obtained in connection with sensitization to the hapten diphenylcyclopropenone (DPC). The chain joins TRBV2 to TRBJ1-2; D is uncertain. In DNA form, the CDR3 reads TGTGCCAGCAGTGAAACCCAACTTAACTATGGCTACACCTTC. Translating it yields CASSETQLNYGYTF.